Included here is one TCR beta chain sequence, with context. Antigen: not known. These data are taken from a study of T-cell memory formation after mild COVID-19. General study findings and limits: Day 15 to 85 contracting clones showed balanced CD4/CD8; later expanders leaned CD4+.

CDR1 and CDR2 (germline): MNHEY, SMNVEV (reference sequence). V lost 4 bases to trimming and J lost 1 base; unmatched junction nucleotides: 3. This CDR3 has 15 residues. From the 5' RACE reads, TCRdb called clonotypes with MiXCR, one entry per CDR3 protein. This sample yields fewer than 650,000 distinct CDR3 sequences, of which 20% to 25% are seen a single time; roughly 8.3% belongs to the top ten. Input material: PBMCs or a T cell subset sorted from them (not recorded which). The sequence was collected from an adult woman who had mild COVID-19 (a few samples of this study predate the infection). Cell type and time point are not known. The V gene is TRBV27, the J gene TRBJ1-4; 7 bases line up with TRBD1. The CDR3 region is CASSSSGGTNEKLFF. The CDR3 DNA is TGTGCCAGCAGTTCATCAGGGGGAACTAATGAAAAACTGTTTTTT.